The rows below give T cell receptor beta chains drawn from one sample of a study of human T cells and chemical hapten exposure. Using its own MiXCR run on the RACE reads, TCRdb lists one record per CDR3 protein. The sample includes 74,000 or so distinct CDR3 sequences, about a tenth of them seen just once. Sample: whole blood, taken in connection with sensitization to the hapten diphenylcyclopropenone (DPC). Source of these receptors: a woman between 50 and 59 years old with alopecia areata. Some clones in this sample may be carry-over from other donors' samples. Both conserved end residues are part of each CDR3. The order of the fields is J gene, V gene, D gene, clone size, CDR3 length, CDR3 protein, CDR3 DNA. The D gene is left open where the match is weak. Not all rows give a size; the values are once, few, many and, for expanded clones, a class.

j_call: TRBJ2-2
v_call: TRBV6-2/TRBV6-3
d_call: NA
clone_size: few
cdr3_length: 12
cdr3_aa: CASSRVPGELFF
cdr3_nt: TGTGCCAGCAGCAGGGTCCCCGGGGAGCTGTTTTTT

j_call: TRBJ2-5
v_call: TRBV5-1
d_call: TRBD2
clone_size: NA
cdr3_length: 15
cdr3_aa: CASSLEASGWETQYF
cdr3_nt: TGCGCCAGCAGCTTGGAGGCTAGCGGGTGGGAGACCCAGTACTTC

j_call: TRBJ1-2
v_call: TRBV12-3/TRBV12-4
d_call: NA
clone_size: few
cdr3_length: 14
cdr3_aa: CASSFIGRSYGYTF
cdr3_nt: TGTGCCAGCAGTTTTATAGGCAGATCCTATGGCTACACCTTC

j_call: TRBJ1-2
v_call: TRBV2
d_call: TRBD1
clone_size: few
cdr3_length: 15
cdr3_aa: CASTPWGQGDYGYTF
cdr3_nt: TGTGCCAGCACCCCATGGGGACAGGGCGACTATGGCTACACCTTC

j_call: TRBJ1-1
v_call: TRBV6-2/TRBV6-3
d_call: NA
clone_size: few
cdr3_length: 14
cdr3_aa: CASSYQGSWTEAFF
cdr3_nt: TGTGCCAGCAGTTACCAGGGGTCGTGGACTGAAGCTTTCTTT

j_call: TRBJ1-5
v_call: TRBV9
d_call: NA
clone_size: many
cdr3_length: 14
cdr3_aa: CASSVDPANQPQHF
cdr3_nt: TGTGCCAGCAGCGTAGATCCAGCTAATCAGCCCCAGCATTTT

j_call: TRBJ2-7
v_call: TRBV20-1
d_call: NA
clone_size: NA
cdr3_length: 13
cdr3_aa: CSANPDPSYEQYF
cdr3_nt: TGCAGTGCAAATCCGGACCCCTCCTACGAGCAGTACTTC

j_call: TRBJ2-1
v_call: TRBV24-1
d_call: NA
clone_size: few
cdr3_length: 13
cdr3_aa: CATSDSGTNEQFF
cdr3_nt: TGTGCCACCAGTGACTCAGGGACCAATGAGCAGTTCTTC

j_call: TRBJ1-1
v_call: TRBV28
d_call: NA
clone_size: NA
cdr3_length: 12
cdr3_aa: CASRIGGTEAFF
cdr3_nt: TGTGCCAGCAGGATAGGCGGCACTGAAGCTTTCTTT

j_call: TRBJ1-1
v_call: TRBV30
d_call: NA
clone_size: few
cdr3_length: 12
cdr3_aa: CAGGGGNTEAFF
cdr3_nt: TGTGCCGGGGGGGGCGGAAACACTGAAGCTTTCTTT

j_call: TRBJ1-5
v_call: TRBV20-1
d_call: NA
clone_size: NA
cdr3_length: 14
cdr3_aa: CCASTGDSNQPQHF
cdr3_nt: TGCTGTGCCTCGACGGGGGATAGCAATCAGCCCCAGCATTTT

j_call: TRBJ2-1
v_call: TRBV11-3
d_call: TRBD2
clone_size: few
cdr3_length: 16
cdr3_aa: CASSLGWRGAYNEQFF
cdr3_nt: TGTGCCAGCAGCTTAGGTTGGCGGGGGGCCTACAATGAGCAGTTCTTC

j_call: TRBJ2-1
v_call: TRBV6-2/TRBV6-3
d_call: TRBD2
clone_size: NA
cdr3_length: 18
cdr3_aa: CASSQQSPGTSVYNEQFF
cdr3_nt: TGTGCCAGCAGCCAACAAAGCCCCGGGACTAGCGTCTACAATGAGCAGTTCTTC

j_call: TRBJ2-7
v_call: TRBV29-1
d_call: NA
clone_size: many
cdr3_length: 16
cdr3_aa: CSVEDLRGLSSYEQYF
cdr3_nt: TGCAGCGTTGAAGATTTGAGGGGCCTAAGCTCCTACGAGCAGTACTTC

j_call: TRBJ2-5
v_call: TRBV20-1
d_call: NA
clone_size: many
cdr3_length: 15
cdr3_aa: CSARDLRALGGTQYF
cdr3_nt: TGCAGTGCTAGAGATCTTCGCGCTCTCGGAGGGACCCAGTACTTC

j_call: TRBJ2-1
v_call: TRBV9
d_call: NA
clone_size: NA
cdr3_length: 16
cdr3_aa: CASSVLGAGLMREQFF
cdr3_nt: TGTGCCAGCAGCGTTTTGGGGGCGGGATTGATGAGGGAGCAGTTCTTC

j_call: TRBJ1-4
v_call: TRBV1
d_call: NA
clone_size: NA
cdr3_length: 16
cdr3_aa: CTSSQDQVVTNEKLFF
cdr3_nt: TGCACCAGCAGCCAAGATCAGGTGGTAACTAATGAAAAACTGTTTTTT

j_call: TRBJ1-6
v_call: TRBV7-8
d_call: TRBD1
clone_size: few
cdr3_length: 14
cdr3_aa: CASSFRGDDSPLHF
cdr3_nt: TGTGCCAGCAGCTTCAGGGGGGACGATTCACCCCTCCACTTT

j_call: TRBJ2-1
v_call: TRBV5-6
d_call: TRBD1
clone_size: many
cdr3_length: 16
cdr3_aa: CASSSGTGLSYNEQFF
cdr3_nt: TGTGCCAGCAGTTCCGGGACAGGCCTCTCCTACAATGAGCAGTTCTTC

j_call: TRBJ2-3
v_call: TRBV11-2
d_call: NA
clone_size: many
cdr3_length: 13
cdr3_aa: CASSPSTEWPQYF
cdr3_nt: TGTGCCAGCAGCCCATCGACAGAATGGCCGCAGTATTTT

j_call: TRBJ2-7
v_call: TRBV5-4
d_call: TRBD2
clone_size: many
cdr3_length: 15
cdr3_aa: CASSLGAGEVREQYF
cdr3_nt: TGTGCCAGCAGCTTAGGAGCGGGAGAGGTCCGCGAGCAGTACTTC

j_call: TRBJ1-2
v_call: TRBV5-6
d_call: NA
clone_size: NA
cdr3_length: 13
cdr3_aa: CASTGDTNYGYTF
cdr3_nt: TGTGCCAGCACCGGGGACACCAACTATGGCTACACCTTC

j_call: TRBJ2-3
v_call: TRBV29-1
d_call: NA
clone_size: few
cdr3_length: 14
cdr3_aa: CSVRGASSADTQYF
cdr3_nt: TGCAGCGTTCGGGGGGCTTCATCCGCAGATACGCAGTATTTT

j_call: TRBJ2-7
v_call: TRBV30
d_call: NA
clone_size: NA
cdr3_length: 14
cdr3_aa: CAWSVGGIRYEQYF
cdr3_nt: TGTGCCTGGAGTGTAGGCGGGATAAGGTACGAGCAGTACTTC

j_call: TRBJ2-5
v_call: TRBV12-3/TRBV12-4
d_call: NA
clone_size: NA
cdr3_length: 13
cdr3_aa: CASSVREKETQYF
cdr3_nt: TGTGCCAGCAGCGTTCGGGAGAAAGAGACCCAGTACTTC

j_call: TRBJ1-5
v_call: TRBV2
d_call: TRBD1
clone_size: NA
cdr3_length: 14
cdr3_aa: CASRWGQGNQPQHF
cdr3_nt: TGTGCCAGCAGGTGGGGACAGGGCAATCAGCCCCAGCATTTT

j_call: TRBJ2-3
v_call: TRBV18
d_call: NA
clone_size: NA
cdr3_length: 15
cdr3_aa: CASSPKLSSTDTQYF
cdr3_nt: TGTGCCAGCTCACCAAAGTTGTCTAGCACAGATACGCAGTATTTT

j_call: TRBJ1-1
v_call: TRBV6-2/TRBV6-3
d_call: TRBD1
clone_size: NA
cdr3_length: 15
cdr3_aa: CASSYSGRGLTEAFF
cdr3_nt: TGTGCCAGCAGTTACTCGGGCAGGGGGCTAACTGAAGCTTTCTTT

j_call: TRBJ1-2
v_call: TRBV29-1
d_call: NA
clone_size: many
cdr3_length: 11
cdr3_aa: CSVEGGNGYTF
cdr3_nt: TGCAGCGTTGAGGGAGGGAATGGCTACACCTTC

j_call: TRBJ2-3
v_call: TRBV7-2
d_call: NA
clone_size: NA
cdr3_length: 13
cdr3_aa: CASSPDWTDTQYF
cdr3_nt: TGTGCCAGCAGCCCGGACTGGACAGATACGCAGTATTTT

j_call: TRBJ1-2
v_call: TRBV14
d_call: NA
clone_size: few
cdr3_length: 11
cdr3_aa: CASSQGYGYTF
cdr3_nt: TGTGCCAGCAGCCAAGGCTATGGCTACACCTTC

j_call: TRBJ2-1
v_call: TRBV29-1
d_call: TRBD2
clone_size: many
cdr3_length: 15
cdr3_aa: CSHPLVGGRGNEQFF
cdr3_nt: TGCAGCCACCCTCTGGTGGGCGGGAGAGGTAATGAGCAGTTCTTC

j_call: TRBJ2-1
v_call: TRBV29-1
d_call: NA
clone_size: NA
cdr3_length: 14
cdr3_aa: CSVPPAGRTNEQFF
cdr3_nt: TGCAGCGTCCCCCCTGCGGGAAGGACCAATGAGCAGTTCTTC

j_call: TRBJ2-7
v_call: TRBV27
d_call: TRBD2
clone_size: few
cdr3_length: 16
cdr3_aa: CASRPEEAGGSYEQYF
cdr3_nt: TGTGCCAGCAGGCCCGAGGAAGCGGGAGGATCCTACGAGCAGTACTTC

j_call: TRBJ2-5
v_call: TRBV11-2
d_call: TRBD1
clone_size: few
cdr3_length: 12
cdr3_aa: CASSRDRVTQYF
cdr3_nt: TGTGCCAGCAGCCGGGACAGGGTGACCCAGTACTTC

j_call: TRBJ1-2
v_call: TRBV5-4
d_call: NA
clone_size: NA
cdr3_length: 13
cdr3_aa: CASSFRANYGYTF
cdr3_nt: TGTGCCAGCAGCTTTAGGGCTAACTATGGCTACACCTTC

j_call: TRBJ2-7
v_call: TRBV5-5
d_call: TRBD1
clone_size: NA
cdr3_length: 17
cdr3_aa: CASSSSTSGGAYYEQYF
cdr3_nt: TGTGCCAGCAGCTCGTCCACCTCAGGGGGCGCCTACTACGAGCAGTACTTC

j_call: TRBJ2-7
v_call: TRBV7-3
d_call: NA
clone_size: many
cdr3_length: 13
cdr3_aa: CASSSHRGNEQYF
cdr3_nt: TGTGCCAGCAGCTCCCATAGGGGGAACGAGCAGTACTTC

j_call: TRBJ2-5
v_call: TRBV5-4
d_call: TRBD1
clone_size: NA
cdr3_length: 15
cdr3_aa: CASSTGQGGLETQYF
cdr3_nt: TGTGCCAGCAGCACCGGACAGGGGGGACTAGAGACCCAGTACTTC

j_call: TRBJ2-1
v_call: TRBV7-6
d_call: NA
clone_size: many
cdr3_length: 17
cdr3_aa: CASSRQPSPRSYNEQFF
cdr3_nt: TGTGCCAGCAGCCGGCAACCTAGCCCCAGATCCTACAATGAGCAGTTCTTC

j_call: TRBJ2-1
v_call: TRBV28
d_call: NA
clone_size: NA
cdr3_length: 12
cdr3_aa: CASNTTPNEQFF
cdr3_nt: TGTGCCAGCAACACCACCCCCAATGAGCAGTTCTTC

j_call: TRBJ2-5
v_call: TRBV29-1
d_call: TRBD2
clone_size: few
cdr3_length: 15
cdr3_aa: CSVEKSGRAPETQYF
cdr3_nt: TGCAGCGTTGAAAAGAGTGGGAGGGCCCCAGAGACCCAGTACTTC

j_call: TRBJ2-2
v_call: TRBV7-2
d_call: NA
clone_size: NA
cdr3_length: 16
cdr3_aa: CASSPQWGVNTGELFF
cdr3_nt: TGTGCCAGCAGCCCCCAGTGGGGGGTTAACACCGGGGAGCTGTTTTTT

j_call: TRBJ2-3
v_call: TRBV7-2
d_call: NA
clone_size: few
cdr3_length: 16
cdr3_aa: CASSRMLRATRDTQYF
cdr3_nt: TGTGCCAGCAGTCGAATGCTCCGGGCGACTAGGGATACGCAGTATTTT

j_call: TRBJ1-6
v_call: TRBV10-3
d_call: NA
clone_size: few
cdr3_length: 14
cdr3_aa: CATRDGMHNSPLHF
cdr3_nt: TGTGCCACGAGGGACGGAATGCATAATTCACCCCTCCACTTT

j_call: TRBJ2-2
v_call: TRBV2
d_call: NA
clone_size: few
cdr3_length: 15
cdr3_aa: CASSEVRANTGELFF
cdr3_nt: TGTGCCAGCAGTGAAGTAAGGGCCAACACCGGGGAGCTGTTTTTT

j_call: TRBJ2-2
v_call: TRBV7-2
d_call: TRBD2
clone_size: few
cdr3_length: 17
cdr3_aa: CASSSRTSGRDTGELFF
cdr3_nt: TGTGCCAGCAGCTCCCGGACTAGCGGGCGGGACACCGGGGAGCTGTTTTTT

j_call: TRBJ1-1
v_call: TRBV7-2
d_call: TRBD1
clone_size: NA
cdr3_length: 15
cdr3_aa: CASSSRTGENTEAFF
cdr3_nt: TGTGCCAGCAGCTCCAGGACAGGGGAGAACACTGAAGCTTTCTTT

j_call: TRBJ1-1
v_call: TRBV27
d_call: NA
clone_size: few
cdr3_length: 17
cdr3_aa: CASSPPRGGRRNTEAFF
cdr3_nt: TGTGCCAGCAGTCCGCCCCGCGGGGGGCGCAGGAACACTGAAGCTTTCTTT